Listed here are 32 T cell receptor beta chains from one sample, sequenced in a study of shared clonotypes between healthy human individuals. Repertoires were generated with immunoSEQ multiplex PCR, while TCRdb's copy carries only in-frame clones and drops some. The top ten hold about 0.06% of the sample, which has a few hundred thousand clones, about 97% seen once. The sample taken for sequencing was naive CD4+ T cells sorted from blood. Subset of the sample: CD45RA+ positively selected. The source of these receptors is a woman aged 30 to 39 in good health.

The J gene is TRBJ2-2, the V gene TRBV7-8; a weak D match, TRBD2 (5 bases). Per the germline V gene, CDR1 is SGHVS and CDR2 is FQNEAQ. V gave up 7 bases and J gave up 3 bases, with 12 bases separating them. The CDR3 runs to 14 residues. The CDR3 DNA is TGTGCCAGCACCGGAGGTGGGCACACCGGGGAGCTGTTTTTT. Translated, it gives CASTGGGHTGELFF.

The rearrangement joins TRBV28 to TRBJ2-7; a possible D gene is TRBD1 (5 bases). Deletions cut 4 bases from V and 0 bases from J, with 13 bases between. The CDR3 contains 15 residues. Looked up from germline, CDR1 is MDHEN and CDR2 is SYDVKM. The CDR3 DNA reads TGTGCCAGCAGTTCCCCTAGGGGCGGCTCCTACGAGCAGTACTTC. Translating it yields CASSSPRGGSYEQYF.

The chain is built from TRBV2 and TRBJ2-1; D not resolved. The CDR3 consists of 16 residues. The V end was cut by 9 bases, the J end by 0 bases, with 18 bases between. The germline CDR1 and CDR2 sequences are SNHLY and FYNNEI. The CDR3 DNA is TGTGCCAGTTCTGGATCTCCATACTTCTCCTACAATGAGCAGTTCTTC. Its translation: CASSGSPYFSYNEQFF. Together with reference TRBV2 and TRBJ2-1, the CDR3 gives the full variable domain: EPEVTQTPSHQVTQMGQEVILRCVPISNHLYFYWYRQILGQKVEFLVSFYNNEISEKSEIFDDQFSVERPDGSNFTLKIRSTKLEDSAMYFCASSGSPYFSYNEQFFGPGTRLTVL.

This chain connects TRBV6-5 to TRBJ1-4; 8 bases match TRBD1. Germline V gene data show CDR1 as MNHEY and CDR2 as SVGAGI. After removal of 8 bases from V and 5 bases from J, the junction contained 10 bases not matched to a gene. The CDR3 has 15 residues. CDR3 sequence reads: CASGKDRGLNEKLFF. CDR3 DNA sequence: TGTGCCAGCGGGAAAGACAGGGGCCTAAATGAAAAACTGTTTTTT.

This chain links TRBV6-6 with TRBJ1-2; 8 nucleotides match TRBD1. Germline CDR1 and CDR2: MNHNY and SVGAGI (reference sequence). The CDR3 has 14 amino acids. The V segment lost 6 bases and the J segment 2 bases; nucleotides outside the gene matches: 5. DNA of the CDR3: TGTGCCAGCAGCATGACAGGGGCCAACTATGGCTACACCTTC. This codes for CASSMTGANYGYTF.

This sequence joins TRBV6-6 and TRBJ1-1; a possible D gene is TRBD1 (5 bases). Trimming pared 2 bases from V and 1 base from J, leaving 14 bases between. The CDR3 is made up of 16 amino acids. CDR1 and CDR2 (germline): MNHNY, SVGAGI (reference sequence). The CDR3 DNA is TGTGCCAGCAGTTACCAGGTCCGGGGGGGGAACACTGAAGCTTTCTTT. Its protein product is CASSYQVRGGNTEAFF.

The chain has TRBV11-2 and TRBJ1-1; D possibly corresponds to TRBD1 (6 bases). The V gene's germline CDR1 is SGHAT and CDR2 FQNNGV. Deletions cut 4 bases from V and 11 bases from J, with 14 bases between. The CDR3 sequence is 12 residues long. The CDR3 spells CASSYQGSVAFF. In DNA, the CDR3 is TGTGCCAGCAGCTATCAGGGGTCGGTCGCTTTCTTT.

The V call is TRBV4-1, the J call TRBJ2-4; weak D call: TRBD2 (5 bases). The CDR3 length is 17 residues. From germline, CDR1 is MGHRA and CDR2 YSYEKL. The V end lost 4 bases, the J end lost 4 bases, and 20 bases lay between the germline ends. This CDR3 reads CASSLSGPERTKNIQYF. The CDR3 DNA reads as TGCGCCAGCAGCCTCAGCGGTCCAGAGAGAACTAAAAACATTCAGTACTTC.

V is TRBV7-2 and J is TRBJ2-2; 14 bases agree with TRBD2. CDR3 length: 16 amino acids. The V gene's germline CDR1 is SGHTA and CDR2 FQGNSA. The J segment lost 5 bases and the V segment lost 5 bases, leaving 4 bases of the junction unmatched. The CDR3 loop is CASSVGLAGGTGELFF. CDR3 sequence (DNA): TGTGCCAGCAGCGTAGGACTAGCGGGAGGAACCGGGGAGCTGTTTTTT.

This chain connects TRBV4-1 to TRBJ2-5, with D possibly being TRBD2 (6 bases). The J call may not be correct, given that the DNA end is closer to TRBJ2-7. CDR3 length equals 16 residues. Germline V CDR1 and CDR2: MGHRA, YSYEKL. CDR3 sequence (DNA): TGCGCCAGCAGCCAGCGGGTAGCGGCTTTCTCCTACGAGCAGTACTTC. This gives the protein CASSQRVAAFSYEQYF.

The V gene is TRBV19, the J gene TRBJ2-2; D remains unclear. The CDR3 sequence is 17 residues long. Germline loops: CDR1 LNHDA, CDR2 SQIVND (reference sequence). V dropped 2 bases and J dropped 1 base, with 14 bases sitting between them. CDR3 in DNA: TGTGCCAGTAGTATATACCAGAGACCTGAGAACACCGGGGAGCTGTTTTTT. It yields the protein CASSIYQRPENTGELFF.

The V and J genes are TRBV28 and TRBJ2-3; 14 nucleotides agree with TRBD2. The germline V gene has CDR1 MDHEN and CDR2 SYDVKM. The CDR3 is 15 residues long. Trimming cost V 2 bases and J 7 bases; bases outside gene matches: 2. CDR3 sequence reads: CASSLGTSGSNTQYF. CDR3 coding DNA: TGTGCCAGCAGTTTAGGGACTAGCGGGAGTAATACGCAGTATTTT.

In its sample, this clone was seen once. The chain is built from TRBV28 and TRBJ2-3; 9 positions match TRBD1. Unmatched junction bases numbered 10, after V lost 7 bases and J lost 5 bases. Germline CDR1 is MDHEN and CDR2 is SYDVKM. The CDR3 covers 15 residues. CDR3 region: CASIQTPDRGDTQYF. The CDR3 coding sequence is TGTGCCAGCATCCAGACCCCGGACAGGGGAGATACGCAGTATTTT. Full variable domain (remainder filled in from reference TRBV28 and TRBJ2-3): DVKVTQSSRYLVKRTGEKVFLECVQDMDHENMFWYRQDPGLGLRLIYFSYDVKMKEKGDIPEGYSVSREKKERFSLILESASTNQTSMYLCASIQTPDRGDTQYFGPGTRLTVL.

The count of this clone is one. The chain recombines TRBV19 with TRBJ1-5, with TRBD1 matching 11 bases. J gave up 6 bases and V 5 bases, and 6 bases lay outside the gene matches. Germline V lookup: CDR1 LNHDA, CDR2 SQIVND (reference sequence). This CDR3 comprises 15 residues. The CDR3 protein is CASSPGTGGFQPQHF. Here the CDR3 DNA reads TGTGCCAGTAGTCCCGGGACAGGGGGATTTCAGCCCCAGCATTTT. Full variable domain (remainder filled in from reference TRBV19 and TRBJ1-5): DGGITQSPKYLFRKEGQNVTLSCEQNLNHDAMYWYRQDPGQGLRLIYYSQIVNDFQKGDIAEGYSVSREKKESFPLTVTSAQKNPTAFYLCASSPGTGGFQPQHFGDGTRLSIL.

The chain carries TRBV10-3 and TRBJ2-7; D may be TRBD2 (6 bases). Germline values: CDR1 ENHRY, CDR2 SYGVKD. The V and J ends lost 2 bases and 4 bases respectively, with 12 bases between them. The CDR3 sequence is 14 residues long. The CDR3 DNA reads as TGTGCCATCAGTGAGCGGGGTCGGGGGTACGAGCAGTACTTC. This encodes CAISERGRGYEQYF.

This rearrangement joins TRBV30 to TRBJ2-5; TRBD1 matches at 10 bases. Germline V lookup: CDR1 GTSNPN, CDR2 SVGIG (reference sequence). The CDR3 consists of 14 residues. Unmatched junction bases numbered 3, after V lost 3 bases and J lost 2 bases. The CDR3 DNA sequence: TGTGCCTGGAGCCTGGGACAGGGGCAAGAGACCCAGTACTTC. Amino acids: CAWSLGQGQETQYF.

Written as DNA, the CDR3 is TGTGCCAGCAGCATGGACAGGGTGGATCATAATCGGGAGTTCTTC. Residues: CASSMDRVDHNREFF. The chain is built from TRBV6-6 and TRBJ2-1; TRBD1 matches at 8 bases. Germline V gene sequence: CDR1 MNHNY, CDR2 SVGAGI (reference sequence). The V segment lost 6 bases and the J segment 14 bases; nucleotides outside the gene matches: 18. The length of the CDR3 is 15 residues.

This sequence joins TRBV9 and TRBJ2-5, with D possibly matching TRBD2 (5 bases). The CDR3 length is 15 residues. Germline V lookup: CDR1 SGDLS, CDR2 YYNGEE. The V end was cut by 3 bases, the J end by 0 bases, with 12 bases between. The CDR3 here is CASSAKRKYQETQYF. The DNA for the CDR3 is TGTGCCAGCAGCGCCAAGCGGAAGTACCAAGAGACCCAGTACTTC.

The rearrangement uses TRBV5-1 and TRBJ2-1, with D tentatively TRBD1 (6 bases). Germline lookup yields CDR1 SGHRS and CDR2 YFSETQ. Trimming removed 4 bases from V and 2 bases from J, with 13 bases in between. The length of the CDR3 is 15 residues. The CDR3 spells CASSSAGTTYNEQFF. The CDR3 DNA sequence: TGCGCCAGCAGCAGCGCCGGGACAACCTACAATGAGCAGTTCTTC.

The chain has TRBV5-1 and TRBJ2-7, with 7 bases identical to TRBD2. V lost 5 bases to trimming and J lost 5 bases; unmatched junction nucleotides: 4. CDR1 is SGHRS and CDR2 is YFSETQ in the germline V gene. The CDR3 extends over 12 amino acids. CDR3 bases: TGCGCCAGCAGAGGAGGGACTAACGAGCAGTACTTC. Amino acids: CASRGGTNEQYF.

The genes are TRBV29-1 and TRBJ2-3; 8 bases are shared with TRBD2. CDR1 is SQVTM, CDR2 ANQGSEA, per germline. The CDR3 loop spans 16 amino acids. Germline trimming cut 1 base from V and 2 bases from J; bases unmatched to any gene: 8. This CDR3 is CSVEAGGGILTDTQYF. CDR3 DNA sequence: TGCAGCGTTGAAGCCGGGGGGGGGATTCTCACAGATACGCAGTATTTT.

A single count supports this clone. The chain links TRBV7-9 to TRBJ1-1; D ambiguous. Deletions cut 1 base from V and 4 bases from J, with 7 bases between. This CDR3 contains 13 residues. Germline assignment: CDR1 SEHNR and CDR2 FQNEAQ (reference sequence). CDR3: CASSLDWSTEAFF. DNA of the CDR3: TGTGCCAGCAGCTTAGATTGGAGCACTGAAGCTTTCTTT.

Concerning this clone: The junction departs from the called germline gene at one end, perhaps through a read error. This chain links TRBV28 with TRBJ1-3; D is undetermined. Looked up from germline, CDR1 is MDHEN and CDR2 is SYDVKM. This CDR3 is built from 11 residues. CDR3 residues: CASSDTTREAF. The CDR3 DNA reads TGTGCCAGCAGTGATACGACGCGCGAAGCGTTT. The variable domain in full, with the rest retrieved from reference TRBV28 and TRBJ1-3, is DVKVTQSSRYLVKRTGEKVFLECVQDMDHENMFWYRQDPGLGLRLIYFSYDVKMKEKGDIPEGYSVSREKKERFSLILESASTNQTSMYLCASSDTTREAFGEGSWLTVV.

This clone was detected only once. The chain combines TRBV5-8 with TRBJ1-2; 7 nucleotides agree with TRBD1. Germline assignment: CDR1 SGHTS and CDR2 YDEGEE. The J segment lost 4 bases and the V segment lost 1 base, leaving 7 bases of the junction unmatched. This CDR3 is 15 amino acids long. In nucleotides, the CDR3 is TGTGCCAGCAGCTTGTCCACAGGGGCCGGCTATGGCTACACCTTC. It encodes CASSLSTGAGYGYTF. The entire variable domain, with the rest obtained from reference TRBV5-8 and TRBJ1-2, is as follows: EAGVTQSPTHLIKTRGQQATLRCSPISGHTSVYWYQQALGLGLQFLLWYDEGEERNRGNFPPRFSGRQFPNYSSELNVNALELEDSALYLCASSLSTGAGYGYTFGSGTRLTVV.

The chain combines TRBV5-1 with TRBJ2-7, with 8 bases aligning to TRBD1. From germline, CDR1 is SGHRS and CDR2 YFSETQ. Trimming cost V 0 bases and J 5 bases; bases outside gene matches: 7. The CDR3 covers 15 residues. This CDR3 reads CASSLGRTGPHEQYF. The CDR3 DNA reads as TGCGCCAGCAGCTTGGGCAGGACAGGGCCCCACGAGCAGTACTTC.

V is TRBV29-1 and J is TRBJ2-7, with D possibly matching TRBD1 (6 bases). This CDR3 is built from 12 residues. Germline V lookup: CDR1 SQVTM, CDR2 ANQGSEA. Trimming shortened V by 6 bases and J by 2 bases, and 11 bases separated the two germline ends. The CDR3 protein is CSVGAGPYEQYF. The CDR3 DNA sequence: TGCAGCGTGGGGGCCGGTCCCTACGAGCAGTACTTC.

The rearrangement joins TRBV11-1 to TRBJ2-1; TRBD2 is a possible D gene (5 bases). Trimming shortened V by 5 bases and J by 8 bases, and 22 bases separated the two germline ends. CDR1 is SGHAT and CDR2 is FQDESV in the germline V gene (reference sequence). This CDR3 comprises 16 residues. This CDR3 is CASSPKRAHQRDEQFF. The CDR3 DNA reads TGTGCCAGCAGCCCGAAGAGGGCCCATCAACGTGATGAGCAGTTCTTC.

The V gene is TRBV10-3, the J gene TRBJ2-3, with 7 bases that match TRBD2. This CDR3 has 15 residues. The J segment lost 4 bases and the V segment lost 0 bases, leaving 4 bases of the junction unmatched. Germline CDR1 and CDR2: ENHRY and SYGVKD. CDR3 sequence reads: CAISESGGGADTQYF. DNA of the CDR3: TGTGCCATCAGTGAGTCTGGGGGAGGGGCAGATACGCAGTATTTT.

The chain recombines TRBV7-6 with TRBJ2-1, with 8 nucleotides matching TRBD2. The V gene's germline CDR1 is SGHVS and CDR2 FNYEAQ. V was pared by 6 bases and J by 1 base, with 5 bases of the junction left unmatched. The CDR3 sequence is 15 residues long. The CDR3, as DNA: TGTGCCAGCAGTCACCAGCGGGAGTCCTACAATGAGCAGTTCTTC. Translation gives CASSHQRESYNEQFF. Together with reference TRBV7-6 and TRBJ2-1, the CDR3 gives the full variable domain: GAGVSQSPRYKVTKRGQDVALRCDPISGHVSLYWYRQALGQGPEFLTYFNYEAQQDKSGLPNDRFSAERPEGSISTLTIQRTEQRDSAMYRCASSHQRESYNEQFFGPGTRLTVL.

V is TRBV6-5 and J is TRBJ1-1; 7 bases agree with TRBD1. Per the germline V gene, CDR1 is MNHEY and CDR2 is SVGAGI. V shed 7 bases, J shed 0 bases, and the junction held 8 bases outside the gene matches. The CDR3 totals 15 residues. The CDR3, as DNA: TGTGCCAGCACCCCCAGGGGGGGGATGAACACTGAAGCTTTCTTT. It yields the protein CASTPRGGMNTEAFF.

The V call is TRBV28, the J call TRBJ2-7, with 7 bases identical to TRBD1. The CDR3 is 13 residues long. Germline values: CDR1 MDHEN, CDR2 SYDVKM. The V and J ends lost 4 bases and 5 bases, in that order; junction bases with no gene match: 5. Here the CDR3 reads CASSSGTVDEQYF. The CDR3 nucleotides are TGTGCCAGCAGTTCCGGGACAGTAGACGAGCAGTACTTC.

The J gene is TRBJ2-3, the V gene TRBV18; either TRBD1 or TRBD2 may supply D (6 bases each). Trimming cost V 7 bases and J 5 bases, with 13 bases left between them. Per the germline V gene, CDR1 is KGHSH and CDR2 is LQKENI. The CDR3 has 13 residues. The CDR3 loop is CASLRGAEDTQYF. The CDR3 DNA reads as TGTGCCAGCTTGAGGGGGGCGGAAGATACGCAGTATTTT. The full variable domain, rest sourced from reference TRBV18 and TRBJ2-3, is NAGVMQNPRHLVRRRGQEARLRCSPMKGHSHVYWYRQLPEEGLKFMVYLQKENIIDESGMPKERFSAEFPKEGPSILRIQQVVRGDSAAYFCASLRGAEDTQYFGPGTRLTVL.